One and the same sample provided the 4 T cell receptor beta chains below, sequenced in a study of cytomegalovirus exposure and HLA in healthy donors. PCR amplification relied on 60 Vbeta primers (plus 13 Jbeta primers). The method was immunoSEQ multiplex PCR; TCRdb's version includes in-frame clones alone and lacks a portion of them. Reported are 150,000 to 200,000 clones; the ten largest clones contain almost 6.5%. The sample was PBMCs. These receptors were taken from a man younger than 45 in good health and CMV-seronegative.

The rearrangement uses TRBV9 and TRBJ2-1; no clear D gene. The CDR3 extends over 14 amino acids. V was trimmed by 0 bases and J by 1 base, leaving 5 bases between them. Germline CDR1 reads SGDLS; CDR2 reads YYNGEE. This chain's CDR3 is CASSVAQSYNEQFF. The CDR3 bases are TGTGCCAGCAGCGTAGCCCAATCCTACAATGAGCAGTTCTTC.

Notes on this clone: The germline gene is not matched at one end of the junction; a read error may be the cause. The rearrangement links TRBV11-2 to TRBJ2-3; TRBD1 aligns across 8 bases. The germline gives CDR1 SGHAT, CDR2 FQNNGV. The CDR3 totals 16 residues. In nucleotides, the CDR3 is TGTGCCAGCAGCTTAGGGTTCAACAGGGGGACAGATCCGCAGTATTTT. Amino acids: CASSLGFNRGTDPQYF.

The chain has TRBV4-3 and TRBJ2-1, with 11 bases aligning to TRBD2. The V and J ends lost 1 base and 4 bases, in that order; junction bases with no gene match: 9. CDR1 and CDR2 (germline): LGHNA, YSLEER. This CDR3 region has 18 residues. CDR3: CASSQGGPGLAEYNEQFF. The CDR3 DNA reads TGCGCCAGCAGCCAAGGTGGCCCGGGACTAGCGGAGTACAATGAGCAGTTCTTC.

CDR3 amino acids: CASSIVRGSAGYTF. CDR3 DNA: TGTGCCAGTAGTATTGTCAGGGGGTCCGCTGGCTACACCTTC. The genes are TRBV19 and TRBJ1-2; 7 nucleotides agree with TRBD1. Germline CDR1 reads LNHDA; CDR2 reads SQIVND (reference sequence). This CDR3 contains 14 residues. The junction had 8 bases not matched to a gene; V was cut back by 3 bases and J by 7 bases.